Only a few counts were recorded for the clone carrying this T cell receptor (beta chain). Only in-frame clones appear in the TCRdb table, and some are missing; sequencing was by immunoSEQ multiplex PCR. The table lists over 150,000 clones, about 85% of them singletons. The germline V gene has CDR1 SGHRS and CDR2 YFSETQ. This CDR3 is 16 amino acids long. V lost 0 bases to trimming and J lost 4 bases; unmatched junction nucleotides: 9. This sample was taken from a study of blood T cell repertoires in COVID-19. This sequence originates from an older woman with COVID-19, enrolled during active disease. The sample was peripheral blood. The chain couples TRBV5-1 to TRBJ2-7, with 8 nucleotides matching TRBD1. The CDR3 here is CASSLGDRGSGYEQYF. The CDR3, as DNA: TGCGCCAGCAGCTTGGGCGACAGGGGTTCAGGATACGAGCAGTACTTC.